What follows is one T cell receptor beta chain and its context. V was cut by 4 bases and J by 0 bases, with 8 bases left in between. Germline V gene lookup returns CDR1 SGHRS and CDR2 YFSETQ. The CDR3 consists of 14 residues. Amplification used 60 Vbeta primers and 13 Jbeta primers. Data came from immunoSEQ multiplex PCR; TCRdb stores just in-frame clones and leaves some out. The table includes about 190,000 clones, 85% detected once. The data belong to a study of cytomegalovirus exposure and HLA in healthy donors. For the study at large: Among about 179 million T cells, an earlier analysis found about 110 million unique TCR beta sequences. Caucasian-associated ancestry cluster membership applied to about 77% of several hundred genotyped donors.

The TCR was taken from a boy aged 2-9 years in good health and CMV-seronegative. The V call is TRBV5-1, the J call TRBJ1-3, with D maybe TRBD1 (5 bases). Sequenced sample: PBMCs. The CDR3 loop reads CASSADISGNTIYF. CDR3 coding DNA: TGCGCCAGCAGCGCGGACATCTCTGGAAACACCATATATTTT.